The sequence of this T cell receptor (beta chain) was determined in a study of spatial heterogeneity in lung cancer. Study-level information: An average of more than ten raw reads was observed per unique TCR and UMI combination.

CDR3 length: 15 residues. Looked up from germline, CDR1 is SGDLS and CDR2 is YYNGEE. With V trimmed by 0 bases and J by 8 bases, 7 bases remained unmatched. The time point is: sample taken at primary tumor resection. From tumor, nontumor lung or frozen PBMC, whole RNA was taken unsorted for sequencing. The sample holds many counts of this clonotype. One entry per CDR3 protein results from TCRdb running MiXCR on the 5' RACE reads. The sample lists about 50,000 distinct CDR3 sequences; 7.6% were seen once. The sequence was obtained from a female donor with early-stage non-small cell lung cancer. The V call is TRBV9, the J call TRBJ1-4, with 7 bases lining up with TRBD1. The sequencing used PBMCs, collected at surgery. CDR3 nucleotide sequence: TGTGCCAGCAGCGTAGAAAGCAGGGGGGGCGAAAAACTGTTTTTT. Protein sequence: CASSVESRGGEKLFF.